Described below is a single T cell receptor (beta chain) sequence and its context. Naive CD8 populations comprised CD45RO-negative cells positively selected for CCR7, excluding terminally differentiated effector memory CD45RA+ cells. The data originate from a study of shared clonotypes between healthy human individuals. On the study more broadly: Per donor, CD8 memory used one plate, CD8 naive used two, CD4 memory used three and CD4 naive used three.

Profiled with immunoSEQ multiplex PCR; TCRdb holds only in-frame clones, not every one. The repertoire includes about 2,100,000 clones, approximately 94% of them detected once, and over 1.5% sits in the top ten. The sequenced sample was naive CD8+ T cells from PBMCs. The sequence was obtained from a man aged 18 to 35 in good health. Some clones in this sample may be carry-over from other donors' samples.

CDR3 sequence reads: CASRGLGGPQETQYF. CDR3 in DNA: TGTGCCAGCAGAGGACTTGGGGGACCACAAGAGACCCAGTACTTC. The chain joins TRBV6-5 to TRBJ2-5, with D possibly being TRBD1 or TRBD2 (5 bases each). The CDR3 has 15 amino acids. Looked up from germline, CDR1 is MNHEY and CDR2 is SVGAGI. V was trimmed by 6 bases and J by 2 bases, leaving 16 bases between them.